The source of this T cell receptor beta chain is a study of cytomegalovirus exposure and HLA in healthy donors. Study overall: Earlier sequencing of 200 million or so T cells yielded nearly 120 million unique TCR beta sequences. Study-wide results and caveats: Cytomegalovirus association was listed for under 200 TCR beta chains. When presence/absence was analysed, sequencing depth was taken to be roughly uniform across donors.

The CDR3 loop spans 15 amino acids. CDR1 and CDR2 (germline): LGHNA, YNFKEQ. V shed 5 bases and J shed 4 bases, with 18 bases lying between them. Points on this clone: Its antigen is currently unknown.

PCR used 60 Vbeta primers and 13 Jbeta primers. Sequencing used immunoSEQ multiplex PCR; TCRdb keeps in-frame clones, though not all of them. Among under 200,000 clones listed, around three quarters were seen once. This TCR derives from a man over 45 in good health and CMV-seropositive. V and J are TRBV4-2 and TRBJ2-7; maybe TRBD1 (6 bases). Sequencing input: PBMCs. Written as DNA, the CDR3 is TGTGCCAGCAGCGAGAATTCACAGGGTTGGTACGAGCAGTACTTC. It yields the protein CASSENSQGWYEQYF.